The text below deals with one T cell receptor (beta chain). The antigen is unknown. This CDR3 comprises 13 residues. In germline, CDR1 is LNHDA, CDR2 SQIVND (reference sequence). V was cut by 1 base and J by 3 bases, with 6 bases left in between. This entry comes from a study of cytomegalovirus exposure and HLA in healthy donors. PCR amplification relied on 60 Vbeta primers (plus 13 Jbeta primers). Assay used: immunoSEQ multiplex PCR; TCRdb lists only in-frame clones, some missing. The sample shows approximately 140,000 clones, around 79% of them seen only once. General study results and limits: Later analysis suggested most CMV-associated TCR beta chains were HLA-restricted. Usually a TCR sequence was rare, but some public TCRs were found in many donors. Judged likely to be a sequencing artifact was a cluster of highly shared sequence variants.

The chain has TRBV19 and TRBJ1-1; no clear D gene. What was sequenced was PBMCs. The TCR was taken from a woman between 50 and 59 years old in good health and CMV-seropositive. Here the CDR3 DNA reads TGTGCCAGTAGTATAGGACGGGACACTGAAGCTTTCTTT. It is translated as CASSIGRDTEAFF. Together with reference TRBV19 and TRBJ1-1, the CDR3 gives the full variable domain: DGGITQSPKYLFRKEGQNVTLSCEQNLNHDAMYWYRQDPGQGLRLIYYSQIVNDFQKGDIAEGYSVSREKKESFPLTVTSAQKNPTAFYLCASSIGRDTEAFFGQGTRLTVV.